These 6 T cell receptor beta chains came from one sample sequenced in a study of T cells after yellow fever vaccination. TCRdb processed the 5' RACE reads anew with MiXCR; each CDR3 protein has one entry. This repertoire shows roughly 500,000 distinct CDR3 sequences, 15% to 20% found once; its top ten account for roughly an eighth. Specimen: PBMCs, collected 15 days after the yellow fever booster vaccination. The receptors were sampled from a man aged 25-40 years who received the YFV17D yellow fever vaccine.

This clonotype was recorded a few times. J is TRBJ2-1 and V is TRBV29-1; no definite D call. V lost 0 bases, J lost 0 bases, and 3 bases lay in between. CDR1 SQVTM and CDR2 ANQGSEA come from the germline V gene. The CDR3 has 13 amino acids. For the CDR3, the DNA is TGCAGCGTTGAAGATAACTCCTACAATGAGCAGTTCTTC. It specifies CSVEDNSYNEQFF.

This clonotype was found a few times. This sequence joins TRBV27 and TRBJ2-1; possibly TRBD2 for D (6 bases). V lost 4 bases to trimming and J lost 3 bases, with 13 bases between them. Germline-derived CDR1 and CDR2 are MNHEY and SMNVEV (reference sequence). The CDR3 covers 15 residues. This CDR3 is CASSSGLLLYNEQFF. CDR3 DNA sequence: TGTGCCAGCAGTTCGGGACTTCTCCTCTACAATGAGCAGTTCTTC.

In its sample, this clonotype was seen a few times. The rearrangement joins TRBV12-3 or TRBV12-4 to TRBJ2-3; D gene ambiguous. The CDR3 loop spans 12 amino acids. Trimming left V 10 bases short and J 4 bases short, with 12 bases between. CDR3 in amino acids: CATGRLADTQYF. The CDR3 DNA sequence: TGTGCCACAGGCCGGTTGGCAGATACGCAGTATTTT.

The V and J genes are TRBV20-1 and TRBJ2-2; the D gene could be TRBD1 or TRBD2 (5 bases each). This CDR3 spans 15 amino acids. Germline V gene lookup returns CDR1 DFQATT and CDR2 SNEGSKA (reference sequence). V lost 3 bases to trimming and J lost 3 bases, with 14 bases between them. The CDR3 loop reads CSASDPGQDTGELFF. CDR3 bases: TGCAGTGCTAGTGACCCGGGGCAGGACACCGGGGAGCTGTTTTTT.

This chain connects TRBV19 to TRBJ2-5, with TRBD2 matching over 7 bases. Germline CDR1 reads LNHDA; CDR2 reads SQIVND (reference sequence). The CDR3 has 16 amino acids. V shed 5 bases, J shed 1 base, and the junction held 10 bases outside the gene matches. For the CDR3, the DNA is TGTGCCAGTAGTGATCTAGCGGACAACCGCCAAGAGACCCAGTACTTC. This sequence encodes CASSDLADNRQETQYF.

This clonotype appeared a few times. This chain connects TRBV7-2 to TRBJ2-7; a weak D match, TRBD1 (6 bases). There are 14 residues in the CDR3. Trimming took off 5 bases at V and 3 bases at J, with 14 bases between the two ends. CDR1 is SGHTA and CDR2 is FQGNSA in the germline V gene. The CDR3 nucleotides are TGTGCCAGCAGCCCATCACGGACAGACTACGAGCAGTACTTC. This translates into CASSPSRTDYEQYF.